The 22 T cell receptor beta chains below all came from one sample that was sequenced in a study of control samples from healthy donors and cancer patients. The assay was immunoSEQ multiplex PCR, and TCRdb's table has in-frame clones only and misses some. The sample holds over 150,000 clones, under 95% seen once. The source material was blood. Receptors were obtained from a woman aged 18-29 years in good health.

This clone appeared once. In DNA form, the CDR3 reads TGTGCCAGCAGCTCCAATAACTATGGCTACACCTTC. Protein: CASSSNNYGYTF. This chain links TRBV5-5 with TRBJ1-2; D remains ambiguous. With 3 bases removed from V and 1 base from J, the gap between germline ends came to 4 bases. This CDR3 is 12 amino acids long. Per germline, CDR1 SGHKS and CDR2 YYEKEE (reference sequence).

The chain employs TRBV5-1 and TRBJ1-3; D is unclear. The CDR3 totals 17 residues. Germline V CDR1 and CDR2: SGHRS, YFSETQ. The V end lost 0 bases, the J end lost 0 bases, and 13 bases lay between the germline ends. The CDR3 region has the DNA TGCGCCAGCAGCTTGGACCACGTGAAGCTCTCTGGAAACACCATATATTTT. Translation: CASSLDHVKLSGNTIYF. The full variable domain, in which reference TRBV5-1 and TRBJ1-3 provide the parts outside the CDR3, is KAGVTQTPRYLIKTRGQQVTLSCSPISGHRSVSWYQQTPGQGLQFLFEYFSETQRNKGNFPGRFSGRQFSNSRSEMNVSTLELGDSALYLCASSLDHVKLSGNTIYFGEGSWLTVV.

The rearrangement joins TRBV6-5 to TRBJ2-3; 11 positions match TRBD2. CDR1 and CDR2 (germline): MNHEY, SVGAGI. This CDR3 spans 16 amino acids. Trimming at V came to 0 bases and at J to 1 base, leaving 0 bases not matched to a gene. The CDR3 region is CASSYSLAGGTDTQYF. The CDR3 coding sequence is TGTGCCAGCAGTTACTCACTAGCGGGGGGCACAGATACGCAGTATTTT.

The rearrangement uses TRBV3-1 (or the pseudogene TRBV3-2) and TRBJ1-2; D is possibly TRBD1 (6 bases). With 0 bases removed from V and 2 bases from J, the gap between germline ends came to 25 bases. This CDR3 is 20 amino acids long. Germline V lookup: CDR1 LGHDT, CDR2 YNNKEL (reference sequence). The CDR3 protein is CASSQELGGRWDFYNYGYTF. In nucleotides, the CDR3 is TGTGCCAGCAGCCAAGAATTGGGGGGGCGCTGGGACTTCTACAACTATGGCTACACCTTC.

CDR3 nucleotide sequence: TGTGCCAGCAGCTTAGCAGCGGGAGTTGGGGATACGCAGTATTTT. Amino acids: CASSLAAGVGDTQYF. This chain uses TRBV7-2 with TRBJ2-3; 8 nucleotides line up with TRBD2. Germline V gene lookup returns CDR1 SGHTA and CDR2 FQGNSA. The CDR3 covers 15 residues. V gave up 0 bases and J gave up 6 bases; unmatched junction bases: 5.

This chain joins TRBV5-6 and TRBJ1-2, with D maybe TRBD1 (5 bases). V was trimmed by 5 bases and J by 9 bases, leaving 17 bases between them. This CDR3 contains 13 residues. The germline CDR1 and CDR2 sequences are SGHDT and YYEEEE. The CDR3 bases are TGTGCCAGCAGTCCGGGACTAGCAGGCCGCTACACCTTC. This translates into CASSPGLAGRYTF.

The genes are TRBV11-3 and TRBJ1-1; D might be TRBD1 (5 bases). The length of the CDR3 is 14 residues. The V end lost 2 bases, the J end lost 7 bases, and 14 bases lay between the germline ends. Looked up from germline, CDR1 is SGHNT and CDR2 is YENEEA. The CDR3 region has the DNA TGTGCCAGCAGCTTAAGATCCCGACAGTATGAAGCTTTCTTT. Protein product: CASSLRSRQYEAFF. The variable domain in full, with the rest retrieved from reference TRBV11-3 and TRBJ1-1, is EAGVVQSPRYKIIEKKQPVAFWCNPISGHNTLYWYLQNLGQGPELLIRYENEEAVDDSQLPKDRFSAERLKGVDSTLKIQPAELGDSAVYLCASSLRSRQYEAFFGQGTRLTVV.

The chain joins TRBV5-6 to TRBJ1-1, with D possibly matching TRBD1 (6 bases). The germline V and J ends were trimmed by 4 bases and 5 bases, with 18 bases remaining between them. The CDR3 runs to 15 residues. From germline, CDR1 is SGHDT and CDR2 YYEEEE. The CDR3 coding sequence is TGTGCCAGCAGCCGCCTCCGGGGGGCGAGTACTGAAGCTTTCTTT. Its translation: CASSRLRGASTEAFF. The full variable domain, completed using reference TRBV5-6 and TRBJ1-1, is DAGVTQSPTHLIKTRGQQVTLRCSPKSGHDTVSWYQQALGQGPQFIFQYYEEEERQRGNFPDRFSGHQFPNYSSELNVNALLLGDSALYLCASSRLRGASTEAFFGQGTRLTVV.

This sequence joins TRBV5-6 and TRBJ2-1, with 8 bases matching TRBD1. The CDR3 extends over 14 amino acids. In germline, CDR1 is SGHDT, CDR2 YYEEEE. V was clipped by 3 bases and J by 1 base; unmatched bases: 0. In nucleotides, the CDR3 is TGTGCCAGCAGCTGGACAGGGTCCTACAATGAGCAGTTCTTC. This translates into CASSWTGSYNEQFF. Full variable domain (rest looked up from reference TRBV5-6 and TRBJ2-1): DAGVTQSPTHLIKTRGQQVTLRCSPKSGHDTVSWYQQALGQGPQFIFQYYEEEERQRGNFPDRFSGHQFPNYSSELNVNALLLGDSALYLCASSWTGSYNEQFFGPGTRLTVL.

The chain combines TRBV13 with TRBJ2-1; 7 bases agree with TRBD2. After removal of 4 bases from V and 0 bases from J, the junction contained 9 bases not matched to a gene. Per germline, CDR1 PRHDT and CDR2 FYEKMQ (reference sequence). CDR3 length equals 17 residues. CDR3 sequence: CASSSVAGHPSYNEQFF. The CDR3 nucleotides are TGTGCCAGCAGCTCCGTAGCGGGTCATCCCTCCTACAATGAGCAGTTCTTC.

This clone was observed once. Mismatch with germline at one junction end may stem from a read error. J is TRBJ1-2 and V is TRBV6-5; 7 nucleotides match TRBD1. This CDR3 is built from 14 residues. Germline V gene lookup returns CDR1 MNHEY and CDR2 SVGAGI. The CDR3 sequence: CVTGTGARNYGYTF. The CDR3 coding sequence is TGCGTCACCGGAACAGGGGCTAGGAACTATGGCTACACCTTC.

Only a few counts were recorded for this clone. The chain employs TRBV11-2 and TRBJ2-4; no reliable D call. Germline CDR1 SGHAT, CDR2 FQNNGV. The CDR3 is 14 amino acids. V dropped 5 bases and J dropped 8 bases, with 16 bases sitting between them. CDR3 protein: CASSPGPQVDIQYF. The DNA for the CDR3 is TGTGCCAGCAGCCCCGGGCCTCAAGTGGACATTCAGTACTTC.

The chain carries TRBV7-8 and TRBJ2-5; tentatively, D is TRBD1 (5 bases). The germline V and J ends were trimmed by 1 base and 5 bases, with 14 bases remaining between them. This CDR3 comprises 15 residues. In germline, CDR1 is SGHVS, CDR2 FQNEAQ. The CDR3 nucleotides are TGTGCCAGCAGCTTAGTCAGTTTAGGGGCTGAGACCCAGTACTTC. Residues: CASSLVSLGAETQYF.

J is TRBJ2-7 and V is TRBV5-6; 8 bases align to TRBD2. V was pared by 6 bases and J by 6 bases, with 8 bases of the junction left unmatched. There are 13 residues in the CDR3. Looked up from germline, CDR1 is SGHDT and CDR2 is YYEEEE. This CDR3 reads CASTPGGLAEQYF. In DNA form, the CDR3 reads TGTGCCAGCACCCCGGGAGGGTTGGCCGAGCAGTACTTC.

The chain couples TRBV19 to TRBJ1-1; D is undetermined. CDR1 and CDR2 (germline): LNHDA, SQIVND (reference sequence). This CDR3 has 16 residues. The V end was cut by 4 bases, the J end by 0 bases, with 15 bases between. Here the CDR3 reads CASSNRLGVMNTEAFF. The CDR3 coding sequence is TGTGCCAGTAGTAACCGTCTCGGGGTAATGAACACTGAAGCTTTCTTT.

In this sample, this clone turned up a few times. The chain combines TRBV23-1 with TRBJ1-3; possibly TRBD1 for D (5 bases). TRBV23-1 is recorded as an ORF, its role being uncertain. Trimming took 2 bases from V and 0 from J, leaving 11 bases between them. The CDR3 sequence is 16 residues long. CDR3 DNA sequence: TGCGCCAGCAGTCAAACGAGGGGAAGCTCTGGAAACACCATATATTTT. It codes for CASSQTRGSSGNTIYF.

J is TRBJ1-2 and V is TRBV28; D is unclear. This CDR3 is 13 amino acids long. Germline V gene sequence: CDR1 MDHEN, CDR2 SYDVKM. Trimming shortened V by 3 bases and J by 13 bases, and 18 bases separated the two germline ends. The CDR3 region has the DNA TGTGCCAGCAGTTTCCAAGACGGGTCCCCTCTCACCTTC. It yields the protein CASSFQDGSPLTF.

The CDR3: CASSPIERRDRFLNTEAFF. DNA for the CDR3: TGTGCCAGCAGTCCAATAGAGCGCCGGGACAGGTTCTTGAACACTGAAGCTTTCTTT. The chain combines TRBV2 with TRBJ1-1; 8 bases are a match to TRBD1. Germline CDR1 is SNHLY and CDR2 is FYNNEI. This CDR3 has 19 residues. The V and J ends lost 5 bases and 0 bases, in that order; junction bases with no gene match: 17.

CDR3 coding DNA: TGTGCCATCCAAAGAGGACTAGGGGCAGACAATGAGCAGTTCTTC. Translated: CAIQRGLGADNEQFF. V is TRBV10-3 and J is TRBJ2-1; 7 bases line up with TRBD2. This CDR3 spans 15 amino acids. Germline lookup yields CDR1 ENHRY and CDR2 SYGVKD. Losses at the gene ends were 8 bases for V and 5 bases for J; bases not matched to a gene: 12.

The rearrangement uses TRBV5-1 and TRBJ1-1; D perhaps matches TRBD1 (6 bases). V lost 0 bases and J lost 0, with 9 bases in between. The CDR3 sequence is 15 residues long. The germline gives CDR1 SGHRS, CDR2 YFSETQ. Written as DNA, the CDR3 is TGCGCCAGCAGCTTGGGTAGGGGGATGAACACTGAAGCTTTCTTT. Translated: CASSLGRGMNTEAFF.

The rearrangement uses TRBV18 and TRBJ2-7; TRBD2 is a possible D gene (6 bases). This CDR3 is built from 16 residues. Trimming removed 2 bases from V and 2 bases from J, with 16 bases in between. CDR1 is KGHSH, CDR2 LQKENI, per germline. CDR3: CASSPGYGSVTYEQYF. CDR3 in DNA: TGTGCCAGCTCACCAGGGTACGGGAGCGTCACCTACGAGCAGTACTTC.

The V call is TRBV15, the J call TRBJ1-2, with no clear D. Trimming removed 0 bases at V and 4 bases at J, with 6 bases between. This CDR3 comprises 13 residues. Germline V gives CDR1 LNHNV, CDR2 YYDKDF (reference sequence). The CDR3 spells CATSRDSLYGYTF. CDR3 nucleotides: TGTGCCACCAGCAGAGATAGTCTCTATGGCTACACCTTC.